A selection of T cell receptor beta chains follows, all from one sample in a study of stem cell transplantation in POMP-related autoinflammatory disease. Clones were sequenced by immunoSEQ multiplex PCR, and TCRdb holds only the in-frame ones, with some missing. This repertoire shows roughly 68,000 clones, just over 90% found once; its top ten account for about 0.66%. The source material was CD4+ T cells from PBMCs, sampled after stem cell transplantation. The receptors come from a human patient with POMP-related autoinflammation and immune dysregulation (PRAID). T cells may partly derive from the graft donor. Each CDR3 is given with its conserved first and last residue. The order of the fields is clone size, V gene, J gene, D gene, CDR3 protein, CDR3 DNA. The D gene is left open where the match is weak. Size is omitted from some rows. Given values are once, few, many or a class for expanded clones.

NA,TRBV6-5,TRBJ1-5,NA,CASSSHPIGKGQPQHF,TGTGCCAGCAGTTCCCACCCCATCGGAAAGGGGCAGCCCCAGCATTTT
NA,TRBV7-9,TRBJ2-5,NA,CASSEGETQYF,TGTGCCAGCAGCGAAGGGGAGACCCAGTACTTC
once,TRBV18,TRBJ2-1,NA,CASSPPHRDEQFF,TGTGCCAGCTCACCACCTCACAGGGATGAGCAGTTCTTC
NA,TRBV30,TRBJ1-4,NA,CASARQLTGSEKLFF,TGTGCCTCTGCCCGACAACTGACAGGAAGCGAAAAACTGTTTTTT
NA,TRBV5-6,TRBJ2-1,TRBD1,CASSLDGTGLGVDEQFF,TGTGCCAGCAGCTTGGACGGGACAGGGCTAGGGGTCGATGAGCAGTTCTTC
NA,TRBV7-2,TRBJ2-5,NA,CASSLGPYQETQYF,TGTGCCAGCAGCTTAGGGCCCTACCAAGAGACCCAGTACTTC
NA,TRBV24-1,TRBJ2-2,TRBD1,CATSAPLGTENTGELFF,TGTGCCACCAGTGCCCCCCTCGGGACAGAAAACACCGGGGAGCTGTTTTTT
once,TRBV4-2,TRBJ1-2,NA,CASSQDRGSNYGYTF,TGTGCCAGCAGCCAAGATCGCGGCTCTAACTATGGCTACACCTTC
NA,TRBV3-1/TRBV3-2,TRBJ2-1,NA,CASRPGLLYNEQFF,TGTGCCAGCAGACCGGGACTCCTCTACAATGAGCAGTTCTTC
NA,TRBV6-2/TRBV6-3,TRBJ1-5,TRBD1,CASSYLGRGTQPQHF,TGTGCCAGCAGTTACTTAGGCAGGGGGACTCAGCCCCAGCATTTT
NA,TRBV7-6,TRBJ2-5,NA,CASSLALEVMETQYF,TGTGCCAGCAGCTTAGCACTAGAGGTTATGGAGACCCAGTACTTC
NA,TRBV27,TRBJ2-3,NA,CASSRGSTDTQYF,TGTGCCAGCAGTCGGGGTAGCACAGATACGCAGTATTTT
NA,TRBV18,TRBJ2-5,NA,CASSESLRRRGAETQYF,TGTGCCAGCTCCGAAAGTCTACGAAGAAGGGGGGCAGAGACCCAGTACTTC
NA,TRBV4-1,TRBJ1-5,NA,CASSQDTQGSNQPQHF,TGCGCCAGCAGCCAAGATACTCAGGGTAGCAATCAGCCCCAGCATTTT
NA,TRBV5-1,TRBJ2-5,NA,CASSLSGPGGYF,TGCGCCAGCAGCTTGAGTGGGCCGGGCGGCTACTTC
NA,TRBV4-1,TRBJ1-6,NA,CASSQDRGGSPLHF,TGCGCCAGCAGCCAAGACAGGGGAGGGTCACCCCTCCACTTT
NA,TRBV25-1,TRBJ2-7,NA,CASRGHGAASYEQYF,TGTGCCAGCAGGGGACACGGCGCAGCGTCCTACGAGCAGTACTTC
once,TRBV12-3/TRBV12-4,TRBJ1-3,NA,CASSRYSGNTIYF,TGTGCCAGCAGTCGCTACTCTGGAAACACCATATATTTT
NA,TRBV7-9,TRBJ2-2,TRBD1,CASTPGTGITGELFF,TGTGCCAGCACCCCAGGGACAGGGATCACCGGGGAGCTGTTTTTT
NA,TRBV5-4,TRBJ2-7,TRBD1,CASSYGQGPMYEQYF,TGTGCCAGCAGCTACGGACAGGGCCCAATGTACGAGCAGTACTTC
NA,TRBV7-2,TRBJ2-1,NA,CASSSRLARAAPYNEQFF,TGTGCCAGCAGCTCCCGGCTAGCACGAGCGGCCCCCTACAATGAGCAGTTCTTC
once,TRBV28,TRBJ1-6,NA,CASSFRADRSYNSPLHF,TGTGCCAGCAGTTTTCGGGCAGATCGCTCCTATAATTCACCCCTCCACTTT
NA,TRBV5-4,TRBJ2-7,NA,CASSIQSSYEQYF,TGTGCCAGCAGCATCCAGAGCAGCTACGAGCAGTACTTC
NA,TRBV4-1,TRBJ2-2,TRBD1,CASSRVTGWIGELFF,TGCGCCAGCAGCCGTGTGACAGGGTGGATCGGGGAGCTGTTTTTT
NA,TRBV28,TRBJ1-2,NA,CASMTSSNYGYTF,TGTGCCAGCATGACCTCCTCTAACTATGGCTACACCTTC
NA,TRBV29-1,TRBJ1-5,NA,CSVGAGSNQPQHF,TGCAGCGTTGGAGCGGGGAGCAATCAGCCCCAGCATTTT
NA,TRBV24-1,TRBJ1-4,TRBD1,CATSDLDDRGNEKLFF,TGTGCCACCAGTGATTTGGATGACAGGGGGAATGAAAAACTGTTTTTT
NA,TRBV10-3,TRBJ1-1,TRBD1,CAISHGQGGVEAFF,TGTGCCATCAGCCACGGACAGGGCGGGGTTGAAGCTTTCTTT
once,TRBV6-5,TRBJ2-7,TRBD1,CASSRDSPVEQYF,TGTGCCAGCAGCCGGGACAGCCCTGTCGAGCAGTACTTC
NA,TRBV5-1,TRBJ1-2,NA,CASSTTGEYGYTF,TGCGCCAGCAGCACGACAGGAGAGTATGGCTACACCTTC
NA,TRBV11-3,TRBJ2-1,NA,CASSSRDSNEQFF,TGTGCCAGCAGCTCCCGGGACTCCAATGAGCAGTTCTTC